This entry lists 5 T cell receptor beta chains sequenced from one sample in a study of blood T cell repertoires in COVID-19 (dated by TCRdb to 2019 to 2021). Libraries were made using the immunoSEQ multiplex PCR assay. TCRdb carries this immuneACCESS record with in-frame sequences only. Its versions omit some clonotypes, under half of them owing to an unresolved V gene in the studies checked, with the rest unexplained. The sample has 200,000 to 250,000 clones on record, roughly 80% of them singletons. Approximately 8% of the sample goes to the ten largest clones. The sequencing sample was made of peripheral blood. These receptors were collected from a woman over 75 with COVID-19, enrolled during active disease.

This clone was detected only once. V usage is TRBV19 and J usage is TRBJ2-3; 8 bases map to TRBD2. The germline gives CDR1 LNHDA, CDR2 SQIVND (reference sequence). The CDR3 extends over 17 amino acids. The CDR3 DNA reads as TGTGTCTTCGCCGGGGGTCGGACTAGCCCCCTCACAGATACGCAGTATTTT. It is translated as CVFAGGRTSPLTDTQYF. Supplemented by reference TRBV19 and TRBJ2-3, the full variable domain reads DGGITQSPKYLFRKEGQNVTLSCEQNLNHDAMYWYRQDPGQGLRLIYYSQIVNDFQKGDIAEGYSVSREKKESFPLTVTSAQKNPTAFYLCVFAGGRTSPLTDTQYFGPGTRLTVL.

This clone has a handful of counts. The rearrangement uses TRBV28 and TRBJ1-2, with TRBD1 matching 8 bases. The V segment lost 4 bases and the J segment 8 bases; nucleotides outside the gene matches: 9. CDR3 length equals 14 residues. Germline V gene sequence: CDR1 MDHEN, CDR2 SYDVKM. CDR3 residues: CASSSRTGIRGYTF. The DNA for the CDR3 is TGTGCCAGCAGTTCAAGGACAGGGATAAGAGGCTACACCTTC.

This clone has a single count. The chain carries TRBV2 and TRBJ1-1; D not resolved. The CDR3 sequence is 14 residues long. Germline V gene data show CDR1 as SNHLY and CDR2 as FYNNEI. Trimming pared 5 bases from V and 7 bases from J, leaving 17 bases between. CDR3 coding DNA: TGTGCCAGCAGTAAAGAGAACCAACTGATTGAAGCTTTCTTT. It yields the protein CASSKENQLIEAFF.

The rearrangement links TRBV7-2 to TRBJ2-5, with D hard to call. In germline, CDR1 is SGHTA, CDR2 FQGNSA. The CDR3 has 14 amino acids. Trimming took off 5 bases at V and 0 bases at J, with 10 bases between the two ends. The CDR3 protein is CASSRVRNQETQYF. The CDR3 DNA reads TGTGCCAGCAGCCGGGTCCGTAACCAAGAGACCCAGTACTTC.

The chain couples TRBV3-1 (or the pseudogene TRBV3-2) to TRBJ1-1, with D possibly matching TRBD1 (5 bases). This CDR3 contains 12 residues. V shed 3 bases and J shed 10 bases, with 12 bases lying between them. CDR1 is LGHDT and CDR2 is YNNKEL in the germline V gene (reference sequence). The CDR3 DNA reads as TGTGCCAGCAGCCAGGGACTGTATGGAGCTTTCTTT. Translating gives CASSQGLYGAFF.